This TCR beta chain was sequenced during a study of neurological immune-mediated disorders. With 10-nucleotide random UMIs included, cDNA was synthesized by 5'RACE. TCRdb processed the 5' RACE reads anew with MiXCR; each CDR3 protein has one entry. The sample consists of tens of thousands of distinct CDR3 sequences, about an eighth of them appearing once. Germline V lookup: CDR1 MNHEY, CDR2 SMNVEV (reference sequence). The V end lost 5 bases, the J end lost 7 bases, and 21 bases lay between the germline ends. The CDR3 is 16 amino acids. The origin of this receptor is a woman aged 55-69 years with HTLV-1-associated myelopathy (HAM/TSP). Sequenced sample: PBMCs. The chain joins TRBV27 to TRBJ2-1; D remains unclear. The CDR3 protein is CASSRVTRGPRNEQFF. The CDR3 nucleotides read TGTGCCAGCAGTAGAGTAACGAGAGGACCCCGGAATGAGCAGTTCTTC.